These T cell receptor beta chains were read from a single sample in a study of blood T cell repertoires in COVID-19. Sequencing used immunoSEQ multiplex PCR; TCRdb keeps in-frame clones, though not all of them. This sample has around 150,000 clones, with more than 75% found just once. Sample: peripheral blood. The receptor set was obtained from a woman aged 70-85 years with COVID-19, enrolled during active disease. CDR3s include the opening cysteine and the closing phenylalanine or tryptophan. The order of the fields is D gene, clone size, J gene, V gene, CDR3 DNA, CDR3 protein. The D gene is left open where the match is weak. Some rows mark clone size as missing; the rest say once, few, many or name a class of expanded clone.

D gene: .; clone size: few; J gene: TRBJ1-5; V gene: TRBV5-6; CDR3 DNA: TGTGCCAGCAGCAAACAGTCCAATCAGCCCCAGCATTTT; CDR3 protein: CASSKQSNQPQHF
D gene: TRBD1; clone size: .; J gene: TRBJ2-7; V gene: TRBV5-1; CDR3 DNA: TGCGCCAGCAGCTTGGAAGGGACAGGGATCTACGAGCAGTACTTC; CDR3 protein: CASSLEGTGIYEQYF
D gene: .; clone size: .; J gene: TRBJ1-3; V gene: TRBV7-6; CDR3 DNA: TGTGCCAGCAGCTTAGGAGGAGGGCGCCACTCCTCTGGAAACACCATATATTTT; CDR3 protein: CASSLGGGRHSSGNTIYF
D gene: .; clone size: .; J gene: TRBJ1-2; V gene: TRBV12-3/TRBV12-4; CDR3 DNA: TGTGCCAGCAGTTTGACCAGGGCGGATGGCTACACCTTC; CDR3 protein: CASSLTRADGYTF
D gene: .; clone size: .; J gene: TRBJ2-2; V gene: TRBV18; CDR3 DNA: TGTGCCAGCTCACCACAATCCAGGGAACGGCACGGGGAGCTGTTTTTT; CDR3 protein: CASSPQSRERHGELFF
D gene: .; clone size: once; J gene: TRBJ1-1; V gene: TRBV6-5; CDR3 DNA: TGTGCCAGCAGTTCCCGGGTCTCCTTGAACACTGAAGCTTTCTTT; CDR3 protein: CASSSRVSLNTEAFF
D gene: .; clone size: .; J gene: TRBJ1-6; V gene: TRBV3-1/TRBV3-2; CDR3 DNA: TGTGCCAGCAGCCAAGCGGCGCGGGGGGGGAATTCACCCCTCCACTTT; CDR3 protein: CASSQAARGGNSPLHF
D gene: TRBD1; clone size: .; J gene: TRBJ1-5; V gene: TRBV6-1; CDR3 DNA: TGTGCCAGCAGTGAAGTTTATCACGACAGGGGGCGTAATCAGCCCCAGCATTTT; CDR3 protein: CASSEVYHDRGRNQPQHF
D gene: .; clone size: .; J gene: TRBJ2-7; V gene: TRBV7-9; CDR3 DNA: TGTGCCAGCAGCTTGGCTGGGGCGGGGCCCTCCTACGAGCAGTACTTC; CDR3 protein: CASSLAGAGPSYEQYF
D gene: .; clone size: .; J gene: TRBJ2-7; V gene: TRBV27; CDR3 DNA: TGTGCCAGCAGTTTAGAACAACCCAACCAGGGGCGCCGCTACGAGCAGTACTTC; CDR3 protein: CASSLEQPNQGRRYEQYF
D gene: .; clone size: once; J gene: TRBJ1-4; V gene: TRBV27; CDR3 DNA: TGTGCCAGCAGGGCGACGGGAAGCGGTGAAAAACTGTTTTTT; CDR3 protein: CASRATGSGEKLFF
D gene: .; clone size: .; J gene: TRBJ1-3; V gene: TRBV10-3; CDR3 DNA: TGTGCCATCAGTGAGTTGCGGGGGGCCTTGGAAAACACCATATATTTT; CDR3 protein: CAISELRGALENTIYF
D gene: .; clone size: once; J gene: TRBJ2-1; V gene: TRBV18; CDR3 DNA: TGTGCCAGCTCACCCTCCGGACAGTCCTACAATGAGCAGTTCTTC; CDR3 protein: CASSPSGQSYNEQFF
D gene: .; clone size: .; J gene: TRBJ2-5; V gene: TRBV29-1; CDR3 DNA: TGCAGCGTTGACCCTGGGAGGGAGACCCAGTACTTC; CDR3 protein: CSVDPGRETQYF
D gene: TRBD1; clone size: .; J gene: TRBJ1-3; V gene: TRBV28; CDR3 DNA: TGTGCCAGCAGCCCACAGGGGGCATTGGGAAACACCATATATTTT; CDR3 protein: CASSPQGALGNTIYF
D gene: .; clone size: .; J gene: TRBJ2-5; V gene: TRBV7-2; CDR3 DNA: TGTGCCAGCAGCCCCGGACAGAGACAAGAGACCCAGTACTTC; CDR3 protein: CASSPGQRQETQYF
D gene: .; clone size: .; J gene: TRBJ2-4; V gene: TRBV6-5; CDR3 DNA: TGTGCCAGCAGTTACTCCGGTCCCCGCAAAAACATTCAGTACTTC; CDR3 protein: CASSYSGPRKNIQYF
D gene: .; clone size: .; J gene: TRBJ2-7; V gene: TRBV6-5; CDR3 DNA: TGTGCCAGCACCCTAGGGAGGGGGTTGTACGAGCAGTACTTC; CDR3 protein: CASTLGRGLYEQYF
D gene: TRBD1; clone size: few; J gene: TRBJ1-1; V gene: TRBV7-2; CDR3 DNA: TGTGCCAGCAGCTCCGACAGGGTTAGAACTGAAGCTTTCTTT; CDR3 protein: CASSSDRVRTEAFF
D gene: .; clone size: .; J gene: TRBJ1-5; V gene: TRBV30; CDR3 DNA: TGTGCCTGGAGTGGGGGCTCCATGCGGCCCCAGCATTTT; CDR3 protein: CAWSGGSMRPQHF
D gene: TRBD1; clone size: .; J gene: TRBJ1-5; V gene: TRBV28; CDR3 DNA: TGTGCCAGCAGTTACATCCGGGACAGGTCTAATCAGCCCCAGCATTTT; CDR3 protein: CASSYIRDRSNQPQHF
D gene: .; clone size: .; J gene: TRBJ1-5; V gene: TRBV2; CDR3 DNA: TGTGCCAGCAGGGATAACACAGATCAGCCCCAGCATTTT; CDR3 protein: CASRDNTDQPQHF
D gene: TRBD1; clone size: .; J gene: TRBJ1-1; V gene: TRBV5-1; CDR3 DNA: TGCGCCAGCAGCTTGTTCGACAGGGGGGGCTCTCTGGGCACTGAAGCTTTCTTT; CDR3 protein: CASSLFDRGGSLGTEAFF
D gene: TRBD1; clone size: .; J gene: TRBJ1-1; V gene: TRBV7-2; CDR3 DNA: TGTGCCAGCAGCTTAGAAGGGGGCGCGAAAGCTTTCTTT; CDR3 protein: CASSLEGGAKAFF
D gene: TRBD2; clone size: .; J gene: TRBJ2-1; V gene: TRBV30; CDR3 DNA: TGTGCCTGGAGTGTAATGGGCGGGGGGTACAATGAGCAGTTCTTC; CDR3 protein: CAWSVMGGGYNEQFF
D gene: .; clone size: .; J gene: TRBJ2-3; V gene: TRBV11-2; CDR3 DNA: TGTGCCAGCAGCTTTGTGACTAGCACAGATACGCAGTATTTT; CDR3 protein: CASSFVTSTDTQYF
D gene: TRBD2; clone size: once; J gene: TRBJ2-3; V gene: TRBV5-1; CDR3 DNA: TGCGCCAGCAGCCAGGGACTAGCGGGGGGGCCCGGCACAGATACGCAGTATTTT; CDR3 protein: CASSQGLAGGPGTDTQYF
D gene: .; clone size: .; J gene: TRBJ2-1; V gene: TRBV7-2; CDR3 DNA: TGTGCCAGCAGCATGCGACAGGACTCCTACAATGAGCAGTTCTTC; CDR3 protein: CASSMRQDSYNEQFF
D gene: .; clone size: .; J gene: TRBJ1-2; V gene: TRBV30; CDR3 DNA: TGTGCCTGGGAGTTAGGGGCAGGGAAGGGCTATGGCTACACCTTC; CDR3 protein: CAWELGAGKGYGYTF
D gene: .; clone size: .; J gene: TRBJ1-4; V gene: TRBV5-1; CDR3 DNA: TGCGCCAGCAGGAGGTGGGTCGGGGAAAAACTGTTTTTT; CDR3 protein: CASRRWVGEKLFF
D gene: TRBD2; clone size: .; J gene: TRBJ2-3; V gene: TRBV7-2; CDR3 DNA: TGTGCCAGCAGCCTGAGCGGGGGGGCATATACGCAGTATTTT; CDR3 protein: CASSLSGGAYTQYF
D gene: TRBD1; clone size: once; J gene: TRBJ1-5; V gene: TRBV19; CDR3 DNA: TGTGCCACCCGGGGGGGGACAGGGGGCTTTAGCGGTCAGCCCCAGCATTTT; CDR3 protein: CATRGGTGGFSGQPQHF
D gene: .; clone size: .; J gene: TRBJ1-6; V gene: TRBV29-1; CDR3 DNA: TGCAGCGTTGGGGACTTCAATTCACCCCTCCACTTT; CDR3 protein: CSVGDFNSPLHF
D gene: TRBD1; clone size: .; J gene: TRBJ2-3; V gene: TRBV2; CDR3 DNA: TGTGCCAGCGCTACAGGGGGCAGCACAGATACGCAGTATTTT; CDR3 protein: CASATGGSTDTQYF
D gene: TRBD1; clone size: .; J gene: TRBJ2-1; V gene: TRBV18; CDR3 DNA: TGTGCCAGCTCACCTGGCCGTGGGACAGGCTCCTACAATGAGCAGTTCTTC; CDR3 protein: CASSPGRGTGSYNEQFF